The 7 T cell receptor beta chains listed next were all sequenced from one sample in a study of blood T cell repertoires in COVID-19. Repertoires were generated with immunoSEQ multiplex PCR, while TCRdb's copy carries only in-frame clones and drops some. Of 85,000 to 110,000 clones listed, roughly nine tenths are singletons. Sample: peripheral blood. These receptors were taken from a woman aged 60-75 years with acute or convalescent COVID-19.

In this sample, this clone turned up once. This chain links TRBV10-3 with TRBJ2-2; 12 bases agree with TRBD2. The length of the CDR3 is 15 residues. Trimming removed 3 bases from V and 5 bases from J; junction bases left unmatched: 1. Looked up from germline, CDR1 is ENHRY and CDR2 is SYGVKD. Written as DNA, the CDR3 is TGTGCCATCAGTGAAGGACTAGCGGGAACCGGGGAGCTGTTTTTT. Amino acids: CAISEGLAGTGELFF.

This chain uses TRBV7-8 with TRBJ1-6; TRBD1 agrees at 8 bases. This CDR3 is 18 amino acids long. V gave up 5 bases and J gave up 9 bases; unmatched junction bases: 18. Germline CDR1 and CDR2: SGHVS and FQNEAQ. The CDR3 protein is CASSQRAQGEVRSSPLHF. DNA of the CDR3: TGTGCCAGCAGCCAAAGGGCACAGGGGGAAGTAAGAAGTTCACCCCTCCACTTT.

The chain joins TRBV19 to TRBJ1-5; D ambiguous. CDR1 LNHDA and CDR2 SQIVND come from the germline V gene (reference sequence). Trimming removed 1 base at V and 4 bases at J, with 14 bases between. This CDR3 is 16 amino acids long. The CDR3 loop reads CASSIGQVGRNQPQHF. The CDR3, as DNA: TGTGCCAGTAGTATAGGGCAGGTAGGGAGAAATCAGCCCCAGCATTTT.

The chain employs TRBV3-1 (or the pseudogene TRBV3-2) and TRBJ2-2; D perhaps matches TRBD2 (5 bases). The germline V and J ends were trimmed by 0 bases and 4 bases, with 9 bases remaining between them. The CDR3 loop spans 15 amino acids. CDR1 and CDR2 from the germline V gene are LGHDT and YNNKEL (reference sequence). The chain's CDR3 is CASSQDPGSTGELFF. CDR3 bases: TGTGCCAGCAGCCAAGATCCGGGGTCCACCGGGGAGCTGTTTTTT.

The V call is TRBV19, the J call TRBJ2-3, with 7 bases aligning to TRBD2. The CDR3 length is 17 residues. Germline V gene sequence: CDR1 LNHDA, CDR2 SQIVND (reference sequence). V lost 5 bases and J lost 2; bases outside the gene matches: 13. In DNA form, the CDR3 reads TGTGCCAGTAGTCCCCTGGGCGGGAGCATTTCCACAGATACGCAGTATTTT. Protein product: CASSPLGGSISTDTQYF. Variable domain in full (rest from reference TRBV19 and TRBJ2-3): DGGITQSPKYLFRKEGQNVTLSCEQNLNHDAMYWYRQDPGQGLRLIYYSQIVNDFQKGDIAEGYSVSREKKESFPLTVTSAQKNPTAFYLCASSPLGGSISTDTQYFGPGTRLTVL.

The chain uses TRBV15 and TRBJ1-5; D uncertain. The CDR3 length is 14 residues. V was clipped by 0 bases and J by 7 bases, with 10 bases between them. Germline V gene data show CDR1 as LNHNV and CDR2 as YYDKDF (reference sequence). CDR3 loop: CATSRDGVTQPQHF. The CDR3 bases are TGTGCCACCAGCAGAGATGGAGTCACGCAGCCCCAGCATTTT.

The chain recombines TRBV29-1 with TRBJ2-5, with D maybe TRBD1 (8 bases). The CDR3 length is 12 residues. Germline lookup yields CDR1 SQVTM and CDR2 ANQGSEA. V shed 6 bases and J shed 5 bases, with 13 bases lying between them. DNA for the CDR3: TGCAGCGTCCTACAGGGGGGGGAGACCCAGTACTTC. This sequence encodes CSVLQGGETQYF.